This T cell receptor (beta chain) emerged from a study of blood T cell repertoires in COVID-19. Whole-study context: Specimens from acute and convalescent COVID-19 originated in the United States, Italy and Spain. T cells, B-cell-depleted T cells, or PBMCs provided the cDNA or gDNA that served as material.

The CDR3 runs to 12 residues. V was shortened by 5 bases and J by 9 bases, with 11 bases between the two germline ends. From germline, CDR1 is GTSNPN and CDR2 SVGIG (reference sequence). Under the authors' procedure: Reference gene primer amplification yielded estimated nucleated cell counts. Only in-frame clones appear in the TCRdb table, and some are missing; sequencing was by immunoSEQ multiplex PCR. V, J and clone size were drawn from that table, and D and trimming were deduced from the DNA. Here the sample spans approximately 250,000 clones, 75% to 90% being singletons. This clone showed up just a few times. Other nucleotide sequences in the sample specify the same CDR3. Ages ranged from about 18 to 89 years, with residence in 24 US areas.

The sequencing input was PBMCs or T cells enriched from blood (not recorded which). This receptor was taken from a young woman with acute COVID-19. V usage is TRBV30 and J usage is TRBJ1-6, with D maybe TRBD1 (6 bases). CDR3 coding DNA: TGTGCCTGGTCGAAACAGGGTTCACCCCTCCACTTT. Amino acid sequence: CAWSKQGSPLHF.